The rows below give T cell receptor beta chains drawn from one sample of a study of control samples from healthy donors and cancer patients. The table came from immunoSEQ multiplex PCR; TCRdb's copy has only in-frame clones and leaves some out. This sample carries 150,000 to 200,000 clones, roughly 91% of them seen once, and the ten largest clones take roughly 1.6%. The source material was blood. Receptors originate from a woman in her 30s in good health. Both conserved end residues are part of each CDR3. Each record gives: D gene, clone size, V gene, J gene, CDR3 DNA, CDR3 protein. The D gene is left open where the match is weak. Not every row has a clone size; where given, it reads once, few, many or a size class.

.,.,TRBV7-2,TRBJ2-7,TGTGCCAGCAGCTTAGACAGGTCAGCCTACGAGCAGTACTTC,CASSLDRSAYEQYF
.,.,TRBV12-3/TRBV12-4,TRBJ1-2,TGTGCCAGCAGTTTGGGGGGGAGCTATGGCTACACCTTC,CASSLGGSYGYTF
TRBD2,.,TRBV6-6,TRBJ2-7,TGTGCCAGCAGTCGACTAGCGGGACCCTACGAGCAGTACTTC,CASSRLAGPYEQYF
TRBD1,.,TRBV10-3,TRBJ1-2,TGTGCCATCAGTGACTCCGACAGGGGGCCCTATGGCTACACCTTC,CAISDSDRGPYGYTF
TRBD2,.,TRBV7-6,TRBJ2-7,TGTGCCAGCAGCTTAGGGGGCGGCGGGGGGCCCGACGAGCAGTACTTC,CASSLGGGGGPDEQYF
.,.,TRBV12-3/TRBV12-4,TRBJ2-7,TGTGCCAGCACCCTTCAGGGGATTTACGAGCAGTACTTC,CASTLQGIYEQYF
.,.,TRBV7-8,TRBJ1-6,TGTGCCAGCAGCCACGACAGGAGCTCCTATAATTCACCCCTCCACTTT,CASSHDRSSYNSPLHF
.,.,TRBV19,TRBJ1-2,TGTGCCAGTAGTATAACACCATTAAACTATGGCTACACCTTC,CASSITPLNYGYTF
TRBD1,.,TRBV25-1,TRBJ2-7,TGTGCCAGCAGTGCCGGGACAGGAAGCTCCTACGAGCAGTACTTC,CASSAGTGSSYEQYF
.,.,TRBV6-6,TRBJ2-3,TGTGCCAGCAGTTGGGGGGGGGCTAGCACAGATACGCAGTATTTT,CASSWGGASTDTQYF
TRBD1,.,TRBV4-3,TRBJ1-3,TGCGCCAGCAGCCCACAGGGGGGCTCTGGAAACACCATATATTTT,CASSPQGGSGNTIYF
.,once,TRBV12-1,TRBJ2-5,TGTGCCAGCAGCTACCGACTAGCGGGAGTCGAGACCCAGTACTTC,CASSYRLAGVETQYF
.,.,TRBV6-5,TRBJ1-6,TGTACCAGCAATACCGGGACAAATAATTCACCCCTCCACTTT,CTSNTGTNNSPLHF
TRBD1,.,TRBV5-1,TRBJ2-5,TGCGCCAGCAGCTTGGGGGGGACAGGGTATCAGACCCAGTACTTC,CASSLGGTGYQTQYF
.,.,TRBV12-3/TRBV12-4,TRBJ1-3,TGTGCCAGCAGTTTAGGCCCGGGGAACACCATATATTTT,CASSLGPGNTIYF
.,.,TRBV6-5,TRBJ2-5,TGTGCCAGCAGTTACAGGGGGGAGACCCAGTACTTC,CASSYRGETQYF
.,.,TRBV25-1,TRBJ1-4,TGTGCCAGCAGTGCCCGCAGGGGATCTAATGAAAAACTGTTTTTT,CASSARRGSNEKLFF
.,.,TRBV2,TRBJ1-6,TGTGCCAGCAGTGAACGGGGGGGCGGGGCCTATAATTCACCCCTCCACTTT,CASSERGGGAYNSPLHF